These T cell receptor beta chains were read from a single sample in a study of blood T cell repertoires in COVID-19. Sequencing was performed with immunoSEQ multiplex PCR; in TCRdb, only in-frame clones are kept and a portion is missing. Of fewer than 200,000 clones detected, 84% appear once; the ten largest clones hold less than 9%. The sample taken for sequencing was peripheral blood. These receptor sequences come from a man aged 35 to 55 who had recovered from COVID-19. Each CDR3 is given with its conserved first and last residue. The D gene is left open where the match is weak. Part of the rows lack a size; the others show once, few, many or a class for expanded clones.

J gene: TRBJ2-1; D gene: NA; V gene: TRBV5-1; clone size: NA; CDR3 DNA: TGCGCCAGCAGCTTGGCGGGGAGCTCCTACAATGAGCAGTTCTTC; CDR3 protein: CASSLAGSSYNEQFF
J gene: TRBJ2-5; D gene: TRBD1; V gene: TRBV2; clone size: NA; CDR3 DNA: TGTGCCAGCAGATGGGACAGGGGCGGCGAGACCCAGTACTTC; CDR3 protein: CASRWDRGGETQYF
J gene: TRBJ1-5; D gene: NA; V gene: TRBV30; clone size: NA; CDR3 DNA: TGTGCCTGGAGTGTCCAGAGGGATCAGCCCCAGCATTTT; CDR3 protein: CAWSVQRDQPQHF
J gene: TRBJ1-3; D gene: NA; V gene: TRBV9; clone size: NA; CDR3 DNA: TGTGCCAGCAGCCCCCCGGGGAGTCAAGCTCTCCCCATATATTTT; CDR3 protein: CASSPPGSQALPIYF
J gene: TRBJ1-3; D gene: NA; V gene: TRBV12-3/TRBV12-4; clone size: NA; CDR3 DNA: TGTGCCAGCAGTTTAGGGCAGGGTCACACCATATATTTT; CDR3 protein: CASSLGQGHTIYF
J gene: TRBJ1-4; D gene: NA; V gene: TRBV30; clone size: NA; CDR3 DNA: TGTGCCTGGACGGCGGGGGGATACGAAAAACTGTTTTTT; CDR3 protein: CAWTAGGYEKLFF
J gene: TRBJ2-7; D gene: NA; V gene: TRBV6-4; clone size: NA; CDR3 DNA: TGTGCCAGCAGTGAGGAGGTCGGCTACGAGCAGTACTTC; CDR3 protein: CASSEEVGYEQYF
J gene: TRBJ1-2; D gene: TRBD1; V gene: TRBV6-5; clone size: NA; CDR3 DNA: TGTGCCAGCAGAGCTACAGGGGTGGGGTATGGCTACACCTTC; CDR3 protein: CASRATGVGYGYTF
J gene: TRBJ1-1; D gene: NA; V gene: TRBV4-1; clone size: NA; CDR3 DNA: TGCGCCAGCAGCCAAGGAGTGGCAGGGGTGAACACTGAAGCTTTCTTT; CDR3 protein: CASSQGVAGVNTEAFF
J gene: TRBJ2-7; D gene: NA; V gene: TRBV27; clone size: NA; CDR3 DNA: TGTGCCAGCAGCCTAGCCCCTGGCTCCTACGAGCAGTACTTC; CDR3 protein: CASSLAPGSYEQYF
J gene: TRBJ2-2; D gene: NA; V gene: TRBV7-2; clone size: NA; CDR3 DNA: TGTGCCAGCAGCTTAGCGCAGATCACCGGGGAGCTGTTTTTT; CDR3 protein: CASSLAQITGELFF
J gene: TRBJ1-6; D gene: TRBD1; V gene: TRBV6-5; clone size: NA; CDR3 DNA: TGTGCCAGTACGGGGACAGGGTTTTCACCCCTCCACTTT; CDR3 protein: CASTGTGFSPLHF
J gene: TRBJ1-1; D gene: NA; V gene: TRBV11-3; clone size: NA; CDR3 DNA: TGTGCCAGCAGCTTTGGTCCAGGTCCGAACACTGAAGCTTTCTTT; CDR3 protein: CASSFGPGPNTEAFF
J gene: TRBJ2-7; D gene: TRBD1; V gene: TRBV6-2/TRBV6-3; clone size: NA; CDR3 DNA: TGTGCCAGCAGCCCTCGAGGACAGGGGACGAACGAGCAGTACTTC; CDR3 protein: CASSPRGQGTNEQYF
J gene: TRBJ1-1; D gene: NA; V gene: TRBV4-3; clone size: NA; CDR3 DNA: TGCGCCAGCAGCCAAGAAAGACAGTTTAGCACTGAAGCTTTCTTT; CDR3 protein: CASSQERQFSTEAFF
J gene: TRBJ1-2; D gene: TRBD1; V gene: TRBV5-4; clone size: NA; CDR3 DNA: TGTGCCAGCAGCTTGGGCAACAGGGGGTCTTTATCGGGTTACACCTTC; CDR3 protein: CASSLGNRGSLSGYTF
J gene: TRBJ1-2; D gene: NA; V gene: TRBV4-3; clone size: NA; CDR3 DNA: TGCGCCAGCAGCCAAGATGGGGCGGCAGGTTCGATTGGCTACACCTTC; CDR3 protein: CASSQDGAAGSIGYTF
J gene: TRBJ2-2; D gene: NA; V gene: TRBV7-9; clone size: NA; CDR3 DNA: TGTGCCAGCAGCTTATTGGGACTGATGAACACCGGGGAGCTGTTTTTT; CDR3 protein: CASSLLGLMNTGELFF
J gene: TRBJ1-6; D gene: NA; V gene: TRBV25-1; clone size: NA; CDR3 DNA: TGTGCCAGCAGTGAATTTAGGGGTCTTGGGAATTCACCCCTCCACTTT; CDR3 protein: CASSEFRGLGNSPLHF
J gene: TRBJ2-1; D gene: NA; V gene: TRBV9; clone size: once; CDR3 DNA: TGTGCCAGCACCCCCTCAGATGGTCCCTACAATGAGCAGTTCTTC; CDR3 protein: CASTPSDGPYNEQFF
J gene: TRBJ2-7; D gene: NA; V gene: TRBV4-3; clone size: NA; CDR3 DNA: TGCGCCAGCAGCCGGGACTCAGACTACGAGCAGTACTTC; CDR3 protein: CASSRDSDYEQYF
J gene: TRBJ1-4; D gene: NA; V gene: TRBV7-9; clone size: NA; CDR3 DNA: TGTGCCAGCAGCTTAATGGGGGGTAATGAAAAACTGTTTTTT; CDR3 protein: CASSLMGGNEKLFF
J gene: TRBJ2-1; D gene: TRBD2; V gene: TRBV28; clone size: NA; CDR3 DNA: TGTGCCAGCAGTTTATGGCTAGCGGGAGACTACAATGAGCAGTTCTTC; CDR3 protein: CASSLWLAGDYNEQFF
J gene: TRBJ2-3; D gene: NA; V gene: TRBV3-1/TRBV3-2; clone size: NA; CDR3 DNA: TGTGCCAGCAGCCAGTGGGACTCCCGCACAGATACGCAGTATTTT; CDR3 protein: CASSQWDSRTDTQYF
J gene: TRBJ2-1; D gene: NA; V gene: TRBV28; clone size: once; CDR3 DNA: TGTGCCAGCACCGCCCTAGCGCCAAGCTCCTACAATGAGCAGTTCTTC; CDR3 protein: CASTALAPSSYNEQFF
J gene: TRBJ1-1; D gene: NA; V gene: TRBV4-2; clone size: NA; CDR3 DNA: TGTGCCAGCAGCCAAGGGCTCCTGAACACTGAAGCTTTCTTT; CDR3 protein: CASSQGLLNTEAFF
J gene: TRBJ2-7; D gene: TRBD1; V gene: TRBV4-1; clone size: once; CDR3 DNA: TGCGCCAGCAGCCAACCGGGACAGGGGATCTACGAGCAGTACTTC; CDR3 protein: CASSQPGQGIYEQYF
J gene: TRBJ2-5; D gene: NA; V gene: TRBV12-3/TRBV12-4; clone size: once; CDR3 DNA: TGTGCCAGCAGCCGACCCAGGGAGACCCAGTACTTC; CDR3 protein: CASSRPRETQYF
J gene: TRBJ2-3; D gene: NA; V gene: TRBV4-1; clone size: NA; CDR3 DNA: TGCGCCAGCAGCTTTCGTGCGGCACTCACAGATACGCAGTATTTT; CDR3 protein: CASSFRAALTDTQYF
J gene: TRBJ1-1; D gene: TRBD1; V gene: TRBV6-5; clone size: NA; CDR3 DNA: TGTGCCACCCGGACAGGGCTCACTGAAGCTTTCTTT; CDR3 protein: CATRTGLTEAFF
J gene: TRBJ2-5; D gene: TRBD1; V gene: TRBV7-9; clone size: NA; CDR3 DNA: TGTGCCAGCAGCTCAGCCGGGACAGGGACGGGGATGTGGGAGACCCAGTACTTC; CDR3 protein: CASSSAGTGTGMWETQYF
J gene: TRBJ2-1; D gene: NA; V gene: TRBV4-3; clone size: NA; CDR3 DNA: TGCGCCAGCAGCCAAGATCACAGAGGGGGTTACAATGAGCAGTTCTTC; CDR3 protein: CASSQDHRGGYNEQFF
J gene: TRBJ1-2; D gene: NA; V gene: TRBV12-3/TRBV12-4; clone size: few; CDR3 DNA: TGTGCCAGCAGTTTTGGAGGGCTCCATGGCTACACCTTC; CDR3 protein: CASSFGGLHGYTF
J gene: TRBJ1-1; D gene: NA; V gene: TRBV5-1; clone size: NA; CDR3 DNA: TGCGCCAGCAGCTTCAGGGTCCCGAACACTGAAGCTTTCTTT; CDR3 protein: CASSFRVPNTEAFF
J gene: TRBJ2-5; D gene: TRBD2; V gene: TRBV6-5; clone size: NA; CDR3 DNA: TGTGCCAGCAGCCCCGGGACTAGCGGGAGTCGGACCCAGTACTTC; CDR3 protein: CASSPGTSGSRTQYF
J gene: TRBJ2-7; D gene: TRBD1; V gene: TRBV27; clone size: NA; CDR3 DNA: TGTGCCAGCAGTTTAAGACAGGGCCTTGCCTACGAGCAGTACTTC; CDR3 protein: CASSLRQGLAYEQYF
J gene: TRBJ1-3; D gene: NA; V gene: TRBV15; clone size: NA; CDR3 DNA: TGTGCCACCAGCAGAGTGGGGGCAGGGTTTGGAAACACCATATATTTT; CDR3 protein: CATSRVGAGFGNTIYF
J gene: TRBJ1-5; D gene: NA; V gene: TRBV4-1; clone size: NA; CDR3 DNA: TGCGCCAGCAGCCTAGCCCCTGGTAGCAATCAGCCCCAGCATTTT; CDR3 protein: CASSLAPGSNQPQHF
J gene: TRBJ2-5; D gene: NA; V gene: TRBV28; clone size: NA; CDR3 DNA: TGTGCCAGCAGTGCCTCCGTTGACAGGTTGGAGACCCAGTACTTC; CDR3 protein: CASSASVDRLETQYF
J gene: TRBJ1-6; D gene: NA; V gene: TRBV7-8; clone size: NA; CDR3 DNA: TGTGCCAGCAGCCCTTCAGGGGTGCACAATTCACCCCTCCACTTT; CDR3 protein: CASSPSGVHNSPLHF
J gene: TRBJ2-7; D gene: TRBD1; V gene: TRBV28; clone size: NA; CDR3 DNA: TGTGCCAGCACCACCTTCGGACAGGGCTACGAGCAGTACTTC; CDR3 protein: CASTTFGQGYEQYF
J gene: TRBJ1-2; D gene: TRBD1; V gene: TRBV9; clone size: NA; CDR3 DNA: TGTGCCAGCAGCGCCGACGACAGGGGCGGCTACACCTTC; CDR3 protein: CASSADDRGGYTF
J gene: TRBJ2-2; D gene: NA; V gene: TRBV9; clone size: NA; CDR3 DNA: TGTGCCAGCAGCGTAAATCGGTGGAGGGAGAACACCGGGGAGCTGTTTTTT; CDR3 protein: CASSVNRWRENTGELFF
J gene: TRBJ1-1; D gene: TRBD1; V gene: TRBV9; clone size: NA; CDR3 DNA: TGTGCCAGCAGCATTAGTGCCGGGACAGGGGCGACCAACACTGAAGCTTTCTTT; CDR3 protein: CASSISAGTGATNTEAFF
J gene: TRBJ2-7; D gene: TRBD1; V gene: TRBV3-1/TRBV3-2; clone size: NA; CDR3 DNA: TGTGCCAGCAGCCAAGAGGGACAGTCAATAAACGAGCAGTACTTC; CDR3 protein: CASSQEGQSINEQYF
J gene: TRBJ2-2; D gene: NA; V gene: TRBV7-3; clone size: NA; CDR3 DNA: TGTGCCAGCAGCCCCCATAGCCGGGAGCTGTTTTTT; CDR3 protein: CASSPHSRELFF
J gene: TRBJ2-1; D gene: NA; V gene: TRBV9; clone size: NA; CDR3 DNA: TGTGCCAGCAGCGTTACGGGAGCGAACAATGAGCAGTTCTTC; CDR3 protein: CASSVTGANNEQFF